A selection of T cell receptor beta chains follows, all from one sample in a study of blood T cell repertoires in COVID-19. Produced via immunoSEQ multiplex PCR; TCRdb's table is partial and in-frame only. The sample holds roughly 61,000 clones, more than 55% seen once. The sample comprised PBMCs or T cells enriched from blood (not recorded which). Source of these receptors: a woman aged 55 to 70 who had been exposed to COVID-19. Each CDR3 is given with its conserved first and last residue. The D gene is left open where the match is weak. Not every row has a clone size; where given, it reads once, few, many or a size class.

D gene,J gene,V gene,clone size,CDR3 DNA,CDR3 protein
NA,TRBJ1-3,TRBV3-1/TRBV3-2,NA,TGTGCCAGCACCCGGACCGGGGGGTCTGGAAACACCATATATTTT,CASTRTGGSGNTIYF
TRBD1,TRBJ1-5,TRBV19,NA,TGTGCCAGCGATCCGGGACAGGGGGCTGATCAGCCCCAGCATTTT,CASDPGQGADQPQHF
NA,TRBJ2-3,TRBV9,once,TGTGCCAGCAGCGTAGGGGTGGGAGGTGCCACAGATACGCAGTATTTT,CASSVGVGGATDTQYF
NA,TRBJ2-6,TRBV5-4,NA,TGTGCCAGCTCCTCCCACCGGGACTCTGGGGCCAACGTCCTGACTTTC,CASSSHRDSGANVLTF
TRBD1,TRBJ2-5,TRBV28,NA,TGTGCCAGCAACTCAAGGTTTGACAGGGGTGAGGAGACCCAGTACTTC,CASNSRFDRGEETQYF
NA,TRBJ1-1,TRBV6-4,many,TGTGCCAGCAGTGCCGGGGGAGGGAAAACTGAAGCTTTCTTT,CASSAGGGKTEAFF
NA,TRBJ1-5,TRBV12-3/TRBV12-4,NA,TGTGCCAGCAGTAGGACAGACAATCAGCCCCAGCATTTT,CASSRTDNQPQHF
TRBD1,TRBJ1-2,TRBV7-6,NA,TGTGCCAGCAGCTTAGGAAGCGGGACAGGGGGAGGCTACACCTTC,CASSLGSGTGGGYTF
TRBD1,TRBJ1-4,TRBV4-2,NA,TGTGCCAGCAGCCAAGACGTCCTCGGGACAGGGGCTTCTAATGAAAAACTGTTTTTT,CASSQDVLGTGASNEKLFF
NA,TRBJ2-5,TRBV6-1,NA,TGTGCCAGCAGTGACGCCGCACGGGTGCACCAAGAGACCCAGTACTTC,CASSDAARVHQETQYF
NA,TRBJ2-4,TRBV29-1,NA,TGCAGCGTTGAAACTAGCCCCGGTTGGATTCAGTACTTC,CSVETSPGWIQYF
NA,TRBJ1-5,TRBV6-1,NA,TGTGCCAGCAGTGATTCCGGCGGGGATCATCAGCCCCAGCATTTT,CASSDSGGDHQPQHF
NA,TRBJ2-1,TRBV29-1,once,TGCAGCGTTGTTTACAGGGCCAATGAGCAGTTCTTC,CSVVYRANEQFF
TRBD1,TRBJ1-6,TRBV18,NA,TGTGCCAGCTCACTGGGACAGGGCTCCTATAATTCACCCCTCCACTTT,CASSLGQGSYNSPLHF